A selection of T cell receptor beta chains follows, all from one sample in a study of cytomegalovirus exposure and HLA in healthy donors. Using immunoSEQ multiplex PCR, the repertoire was profiled, and TCRdb retains in-frame clones only, with some absent. This sample carries approximately 130,000 clones, 75% to 85% of them seen once, and the ten largest clones take around 3.6%. The sequenced material came from PBMCs. The receptors derive from a woman between 40 and 50 years old in good health and CMV-seronegative. Each CDR3 is given with its conserved first and last residue. D genes are given only for firm matches. A row's size may be missing; if present it is once, few, many or a size class.

j_call: TRBJ2-3; v_call: TRBV7-9; d_call: TRBD2; clone_size: .; cdr3_aa: CASSLERLGWRETPDTQYF; cdr3_nt: TGTGCCAGCAGCTTAGAGAGACTCGGATGGCGGGAGACCCCAGATACGCAGTATTTT
j_call: TRBJ2-5; v_call: TRBV9; d_call: .; clone_size: .; cdr3_aa: CASSVGQVQETQYF; cdr3_nt: TGTGCCAGCAGCGTAGGGCAGGTACAAGAGACCCAGTACTTC
j_call: TRBJ1-2; v_call: TRBV18; d_call: TRBD1; clone_size: .; cdr3_aa: CASSPDRVYGYTF; cdr3_nt: TGTGCCAGCTCACCGGACAGGGTTTATGGCTACACCTTC
j_call: TRBJ1-1; v_call: TRBV5-4; d_call: TRBD1; clone_size: .; cdr3_aa: CASSLANRGTEAFF; cdr3_nt: TGTGCCAGCAGCTTGGCCAACAGGGGAACTGAAGCTTTCTTT
j_call: TRBJ2-7; v_call: TRBV9; d_call: .; clone_size: .; cdr3_aa: CASSVGPQGSSYEQYF; cdr3_nt: TGTGCCAGCAGCGTAGGACCGCAGGGCAGCTCCTACGAGCAGTACTTC
j_call: TRBJ2-5; v_call: TRBV29-1; d_call: TRBD2; clone_size: .; cdr3_aa: CSVAGLAQETQYF; cdr3_nt: TGCAGCGTCGCGGGACTAGCGCAGGAGACCCAGTACTTC
j_call: TRBJ1-1; v_call: TRBV9; d_call: .; clone_size: .; cdr3_aa: CASTAWGDTEAFF; cdr3_nt: TGTGCCAGCACCGCATGGGGCGACACTGAAGCTTTCTTT
j_call: TRBJ2-3; v_call: TRBV7-2; d_call: TRBD1; clone_size: .; cdr3_aa: CASSLGQGATDTQYF; cdr3_nt: TGTGCCAGCAGCTTAGGACAGGGGGCCACAGATACGCAGTATTTT
j_call: TRBJ1-6; v_call: TRBV19; d_call: .; clone_size: .; cdr3_aa: CASSIVARSYNSPLHF; cdr3_nt: TGTGCCAGTAGTATAGTGGCAAGGAGCTATAATTCACCCCTCCACTTT
j_call: TRBJ2-7; v_call: TRBV15; d_call: .; clone_size: .; cdr3_aa: CATSRSPGYEQYF; cdr3_nt: TGTGCCACCAGCAGATCCCCGGGTTACGAGCAGTACTTC
j_call: TRBJ2-1; v_call: TRBV4-1; d_call: TRBD2; clone_size: .; cdr3_aa: CASSASLAGGWYEQFF; cdr3_nt: TGCGCCAGCAGCGCCTCCCTAGCGGGAGGTTGGTATGAGCAGTTCTTC
j_call: TRBJ1-1; v_call: TRBV5-1; d_call: .; clone_size: .; cdr3_aa: CASSYRLNTEAFF; cdr3_nt: TGCGCCAGCAGCTACCGGTTGAACACTGAAGCTTTCTTT
j_call: TRBJ1-1; v_call: TRBV6-5; d_call: TRBD1; clone_size: few; cdr3_aa: CASSYPGQRITEAFF; cdr3_nt: TGTGCCAGCAGTTACCCGGGACAGAGAATCACTGAAGCTTTCTTT
j_call: TRBJ1-1; v_call: TRBV5-1; d_call: .; clone_size: .; cdr3_aa: CASSLSLNTEAFF; cdr3_nt: TGCGCCAGCAGCTTGTCCTTGAACACTGAAGCTTTCTTT
j_call: TRBJ1-5; v_call: TRBV28; d_call: TRBD1; clone_size: .; cdr3_aa: CASREGDRVQPQHF; cdr3_nt: TGTGCCAGCAGGGAGGGGGACAGGGTACAGCCCCAGCATTTT
j_call: TRBJ1-5; v_call: TRBV19; d_call: TRBD1; clone_size: .; cdr3_aa: CASSPLTTGGGQPQHF; cdr3_nt: TGTGCCAGTAGTCCTTTGACGACAGGGGGCGGTCAGCCCCAGCATTTT
j_call: TRBJ1-4; v_call: TRBV27; d_call: TRBD1; clone_size: .; cdr3_aa: CASSSTGGRNEKLFF; cdr3_nt: TGTGCCAGCAGTTCTACAGGGGGAAGAAATGAAAAACTGTTTTTT
j_call: TRBJ1-2; v_call: TRBV9; d_call: TRBD1; clone_size: .; cdr3_aa: CASSVDRTGGGGYTF; cdr3_nt: TGTGCCAGCAGCGTAGACCGGACAGGGGGGGGTGGCTACACCTTC
j_call: TRBJ1-5; v_call: TRBV28; d_call: .; clone_size: .; cdr3_aa: CASSFPGLGNQPQHF; cdr3_nt: TGTGCCAGCAGTTTTCCAGGTTTGGGCAATCAGCCCCAGCATTTT
j_call: TRBJ1-1; v_call: TRBV5-1; d_call: TRBD1; clone_size: .; cdr3_aa: CASSSRQGAEAFF; cdr3_nt: TGCGCCAGCAGCTCCCGACAGGGGGCTGAAGCTTTCTTT
j_call: TRBJ2-6; v_call: TRBV2; d_call: TRBD1; clone_size: .; cdr3_aa: CASSENRGASGANVLTF; cdr3_nt: TGTGCCAGCAGTGAAAACAGGGGGGCCTCTGGGGCCAACGTCCTGACTTTC
j_call: TRBJ2-2; v_call: TRBV5-4; d_call: .; clone_size: .; cdr3_aa: CASSLERLWVGENTGELFF; cdr3_nt: TGTGCCAGCAGCTTGGAGAGGCTTTGGGTGGGAGAGAACACCGGGGAGCTGTTTTTT
j_call: TRBJ2-7; v_call: TRBV5-1; d_call: .; clone_size: once; cdr3_aa: CASSTMAGFDEQYF; cdr3_nt: TGCGCCAGCAGCACGATGGCCGGGTTCGACGAGCAGTACTTC
j_call: TRBJ2-7; v_call: TRBV5-4; d_call: TRBD1; clone_size: .; cdr3_aa: CASSHQGAGEQYF; cdr3_nt: TGTGCCAGCAGCCACCAGGGGGCCGGTGAGCAGTACTTC
j_call: TRBJ2-5; v_call: TRBV4-2; d_call: TRBD2; clone_size: .; cdr3_aa: CASSQEAGVETQYF; cdr3_nt: TGTGCCAGCAGCCAAGAAGCGGGAGTTGAGACCCAGTACTTC